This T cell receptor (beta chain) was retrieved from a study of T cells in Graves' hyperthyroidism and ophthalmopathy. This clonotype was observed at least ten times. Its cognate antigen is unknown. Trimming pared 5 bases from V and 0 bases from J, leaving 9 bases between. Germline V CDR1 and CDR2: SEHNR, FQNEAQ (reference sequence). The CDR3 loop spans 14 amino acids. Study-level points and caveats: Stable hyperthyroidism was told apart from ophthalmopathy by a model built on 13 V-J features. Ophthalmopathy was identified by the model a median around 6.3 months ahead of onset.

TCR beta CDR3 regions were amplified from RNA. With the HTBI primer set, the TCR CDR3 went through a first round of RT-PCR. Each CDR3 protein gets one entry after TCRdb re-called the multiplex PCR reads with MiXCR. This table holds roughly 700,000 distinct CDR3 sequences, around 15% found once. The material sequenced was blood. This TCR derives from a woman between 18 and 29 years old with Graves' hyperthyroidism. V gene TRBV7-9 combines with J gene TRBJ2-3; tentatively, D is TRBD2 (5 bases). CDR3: CASSLGLSTDTQYF. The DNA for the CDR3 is TGTGCCAGCAGCCTCGGACTGAGCACAGATACGCAGTATTTT.